A selection of T cell receptor beta chains follows, all from one sample in a study of shared clonotypes between healthy human individuals. Data came from immunoSEQ multiplex PCR; TCRdb stores just in-frame clones and leaves some out. The sample includes around 640,000 clones, around 96% of them seen just once. The sequenced sample was naive CD8+ T cells sorted from blood. These receptors were obtained from a woman aged 25 to 39 in good health. Each CDR3 is given with its conserved first and last residue. Each record gives: CDR3 protein, CDR3 DNA, J gene, CDR3 length, D gene, V gene, clone size. A D gene is named only where the DNA matches it firmly. Part of the rows lack a size; the others show once, few, many or a class for expanded clones.

CASSSKFTGELFF,TGTGCCAGCAGTTCCAAGTTCACCGGGGAGCTGTTTTTT,TRBJ2-2,13,.,TRBV27,.
CSVETGTSSSYEQYF,TGCAGCGTTGAAACCGGGACGAGCAGCTCCTACGAGCAGTACTTC,TRBJ2-7,15,.,TRBV29-1,.
CASSSTGPHYEQYF,TGTGCCAGCAGCTCTACCGGGCCACACTACGAGCAGTACTTC,TRBJ2-7,14,.,TRBV5-5,.
CASSDSRQGTDTQYF,TGTGCCAGCAGTGATTCCCGACAGGGGACAGATACGCAGTATTTT,TRBJ2-3,15,TRBD1,TRBV28,.
CASSVDRTVGPLGGYTF,TGTGCCAGCAGCGTAGATAGGACTGTCGGGCCCCTTGGGGGCTACACCTTC,TRBJ1-2,17,.,TRBV9,.
CASSQVSRGGGDEQYF,TGTGCCAGCAGCCAAGTAAGCAGGGGAGGGGGCGACGAGCAGTACTTC,TRBJ2-7,16,.,TRBV4-2,.
CASSQDAVKANYEQYF,TGCGCCAGCAGCCAAGACGCCGTCAAGGCTAACTACGAGCAGTACTTC,TRBJ2-7,16,.,TRBV4-1,.
CASSSRTGDGVDYGYTF,TGTGCCAGCAGTTCCAGGACAGGGGATGGGGTAGACTATGGCTACACCTTC,TRBJ1-2,17,TRBD1,TRBV27,.
CASSITGGTYEQYF,TGTGCCAGTAGTATCACAGGGGGGACCTACGAGCAGTACTTC,TRBJ2-7,14,TRBD1,TRBV19,.
CASSLEWGSGNFCEQYF,TGTGCCAGCAGCTTAGAATGGGGTAGCGGGAACTTCTGCGAGCAGTACTTC,TRBJ2-7,17,TRBD2,TRBV11-3,.
CASKGLADSYEQYF,TGCGCCAGCAAAGGACTAGCGGATTCCTACGAGCAGTACTTC,TRBJ2-7,14,TRBD2,TRBV4-1,.
CASSFGPEQYF,TGTGCCAGCAGTTTCGGGCCGGAGCAGTACTTC,TRBJ2-7,11,.,TRBV28,.
CASSQEGWEAESETQYF,TGTGCCAGCAGCCAAGAGGGATGGGAAGCGGAATCGGAGACCCAGTACTTC,TRBJ2-5,17,.,TRBV4-2,.
CATSRGSNQPQHF,TGTGCGACCTCCCGTGGAAGCAATCAGCCCCAGCATTTT,TRBJ1-5,13,.,TRBV28,once
CASSQDRSGTYEQYF,TGCGCCAGCAGCCAAGATCGAAGCGGGACCTACGAGCAGTACTTC,TRBJ2-7,15,TRBD2,TRBV4-1,.
CASSLDGSYEQYF,TGTGCCAGCAGCTTGGACGGAAGCTACGAGCAGTACTTC,TRBJ2-7,13,.,TRBV11-3,.
CASSQGSTVHGYTF,TGCGCCAGCAGCCAAGGCTCGACAGTACATGGCTACACCTTC,TRBJ1-2,14,.,TRBV4-1,.
CAWSVSNYEQYF,TGTGCCTGGAGTGTCTCGAACTACGAGCAGTACTTC,TRBJ2-7,12,.,TRBV30,.